Following are 2 T cell receptor beta chains from one sample sequenced in a study of T cells after yellow fever vaccination. One entry per CDR3 protein results from TCRdb running MiXCR on the 5' RACE reads. The sample has about 120,000 distinct CDR3 sequences; almost 9% are singletons. The sequences come from CD8+ T cells sorted from PBMCs, collected on the day of the yellow fever booster vaccination. The receptors stem from a man younger than 35 who received the YFV17D yellow fever vaccine.

This rearrangement joins TRBV29-1 to TRBJ1-1, with unresolved D. V was trimmed by 0 bases and J by 11 bases, leaving 13 bases between them. Germline CDR1 and CDR2: SQVTM and ANQGSEA. The CDR3 spans 12 residues. DNA of the CDR3: TGCAGCGTTGAAGAGTCAGGCGGAAAGGCTTTCTTT. It encodes CSVEESGGKAFF.

This clonotype was seen repeatedly, ten times or more. The gene calls are TRBV7-2 and TRBJ2-7; 7 bases are shared with TRBD1. With 3 bases clipped from V and 4 bases from J, the junction kept 12 bases outside the gene matches. CDR1 and CDR2 from the germline V gene are SGHTA and FQGNSA. The length of the CDR3 is 16 residues. The CDR3 DNA is TGTGCCAGCAGCTTTGGGATCGGGGACAGAACATACGAGCAGTACTTC. Its translation is CASSFGIGDRTYEQYF.